This T cell receptor (beta chain) was profiled in a study of cytomegalovirus exposure and HLA in healthy donors. V was clipped by 4 bases and J by 0 bases, with 16 bases between them. The germline gives CDR1 MNHNS, CDR2 SASEGT. This CDR3 is 17 amino acids long. Use of 60 Vbeta and 13 Jbeta primers characterized the PCR. The protocol was immunoSEQ multiplex PCR, while the TCRdb copy is restricted to in-frame clones and leaves out a portion. The table shows 150,000 to 160,000 clones, with around 81% occurring only once. The count of this clone is one. Sequencing was performed on PBMCs. This sequence originates from a woman aged 40 to 50 in good health and CMV-seropositive. The rearrangement links TRBV6-1 to TRBJ1-3; D is unresolved. The CDR3 spells CASSGIDMSHSGNTIYF. In DNA, the CDR3 is TGTGCCAGCAGTGGGATCGACATGAGTCACTCTGGAAACACCATATATTTT.